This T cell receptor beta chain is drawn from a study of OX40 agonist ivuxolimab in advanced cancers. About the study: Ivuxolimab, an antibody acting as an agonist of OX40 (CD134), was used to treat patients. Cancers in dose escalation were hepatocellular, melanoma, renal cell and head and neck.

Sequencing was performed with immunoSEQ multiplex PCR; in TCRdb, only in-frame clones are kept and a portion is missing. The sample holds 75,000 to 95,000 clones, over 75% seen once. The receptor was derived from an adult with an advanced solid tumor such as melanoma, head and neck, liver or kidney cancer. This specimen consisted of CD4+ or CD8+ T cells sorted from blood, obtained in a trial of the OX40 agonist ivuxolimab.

CDR3 in DNA: TGTGCCAGCAGCTCGGGCGGGGGGAGCTCCTACGAGCAGTACTTC. It codes for CASSSGGGSSYEQYF. The chain couples TRBV7-3 to TRBJ2-7; 8 bases align to TRBD2. Germline-derived CDR1 and CDR2 are SGHTA and FQGTGA. The CDR3 runs 15 residues. Trimming cost V 4 bases and J 0 bases; bases outside gene matches: 5.